This T cell receptor (beta chain) came from a study of shared clonotypes between healthy human individuals. Study as a whole: CD4 naive and CD4 memory each took three plates per donor, while CD8 naive took two and CD8 memory one. Study-level findings and limits: Naive CD4 clonotypes were shared across a handful of donors at 5% to 6%. The sole specimen, blood, was sampled, and tissue repertoires likely differ.

Of note for this clone: Its antigen remains unidentified.

Evenly divided among several immunoSEQ plates was the genomic DNA of each subset. Method: immunoSEQ multiplex PCR; TCRdb's copy keeps in-frame clones and lacks some. The repertoire consists of a few million clones, with around 92% occurring once and the leading ten covering around 0.4%. CDR3 length equals 16 residues. The V gene's germline CDR1 is SEHNR and CDR2 FQNEAQ (reference sequence). The ends lost 4 bases at V and 2 bases at J; junction bases unmatched: 9. Specimen: naive CD4+ T cells from PBMCs. Subset indicated: CD45RA+ positively selected. V is TRBV7-9 and J is TRBJ2-7; 9 bases are shared with TRBD1. The source of this sequence is a man younger than 35 in good health. Some clones in this sample may be carry-over from other donors' samples. The CDR3 protein is CASSYLETGGAYEQYF. The CDR3 DNA sequence: TGTGCCAGCAGCTATTTGGAAACAGGGGGCGCCTACGAGCAGTACTTC.